Listed here are 25 T cell receptor beta chains from one sample, sequenced in a study of shared clonotypes between healthy human individuals. CD8 cells regarded as naive lacked CD45RO, were positively chosen for CCR7, and omitted terminally differentiated effector memory CD45RA+ cells. Method: immunoSEQ multiplex PCR; TCRdb's copy keeps in-frame clones and lacks some. The sample records 1.5 million to 2.5 million clones, about 95% being singletons. The specimen was naive CD8+ T cells sorted from blood. The receptors shown here come from a man younger than 35 in good health.

This chain joins TRBV6-1 and TRBJ2-7, with 7 bases matching TRBD1. From germline, CDR1 is MNHNS and CDR2 SASEGT. V lost 4 bases, J lost 3 bases, and 6 bases stayed unmatched. This CDR3 has 14 residues. The CDR3 is CASSATGASYEQYF. CDR3 sequence (DNA): TGTGCCAGCAGTGCTACAGGGGCTAGCTACGAGCAGTACTTC.

About this clone: Additional DNA sequences in this sample encode the identical CDR3. The rearrangement links TRBV4-3 to TRBJ1-1; possible D gene TRBD1, 5 bases. Germline CDR1 is LGHNA and CDR2 is YSLEER. The CDR3 is 14 residues long. The V end lost 0 bases, the J end lost 4 bases, and 9 bases lay between the germline ends. CDR3 amino acids: CASSQDGGGTEAFF. In DNA form, the CDR3 reads TGCGCCAGCAGCCAAGATGGGGGGGGCACTGAAGCTTTCTTT.

V is TRBV27 and J is TRBJ2-3, with 12 bases that match TRBD2. The CDR3 is made up of 16 amino acids. With V trimmed by 5 bases and J by 6 bases, 9 bases remained unmatched. CDR1 is MNHEY and CDR2 is SMNVEV in the germline V gene (reference sequence). The CDR3, as DNA: TGTGCCAGCAGTCCAGGACTAGCGGGAATTTTGGATACGCAGTATTTT. This encodes CASSPGLAGILDTQYF.

The chain links TRBV29-1 to TRBJ1-4; D is ambiguous. CDR1 is SQVTM and CDR2 is ANQGSEA in the germline V gene. The V gene lost 4 bases and the J gene lost 4 bases, with 4 bases spanning the gap. CDR3 length: 11 amino acids. The CDR3 is CSVVNNEKLFF. The DNA for the CDR3 is TGCAGCGTTGTCAATAATGAAAAACTGTTTTTT.

The chain couples TRBV10-3 to TRBJ2-7; D could derive from TRBD1 or TRBD2 (7 bases each). Germline assignment: CDR1 ENHRY and CDR2 SYGVKD. Trimming took off 8 bases at V and 1 base at J, with 12 bases between the two ends. The CDR3 loop spans 13 amino acids. In DNA, the CDR3 is TGTGCCATCGGGGGGGGACAGTCCTACGAGCAGTACTTC. Protein product: CAIGGGQSYEQYF.

This chain connects TRBV4-1 to TRBJ1-4; 7 nucleotides line up with TRBD1. The trim removed 0 bases at V and 8 bases at J, leaving 6 bases unmatched. CDR1 and CDR2 (germline): MGHRA, YSYEKL. The CDR3 totals 15 residues. CDR3 loop: CASSQETGVWEKLFF. Here the CDR3 DNA reads TGCGCCAGCAGCCAAGAAACAGGGGTATGGGAAAAACTGTTTTTT.

The rearrangement links TRBV6-1 to TRBJ1-6, with 9 bases that match TRBD1. V shed 5 bases and J 8 bases; nucleotides not matched to a gene: 1. The CDR3 consists of 13 residues. CDR1 and CDR2 from the germline V gene are MNHNS and SASEGT. CDR3 in amino acids: CASSTGGDSPLHF. The CDR3 coding sequence is TGTGCCAGCAGTACAGGGGGCGATTCACCCCTCCACTTT.

The gene calls are TRBV6-4 and TRBJ2-7; no clear D. Germline CDR1 MRHNA, CDR2 SNTAGT. Trimming left V 9 bases short and J 2 bases short, with 17 bases between. This CDR3 has 14 residues. The CDR3 loop is CASPTDLDTYEQYF. The DNA for the CDR3 is TGTGCCAGTCCGACTGACCTAGATACCTACGAGCAGTACTTC.

CDR3 region: CASSQDWAGGLEQYF. Written as DNA, the CDR3 is TGCGCCAGCAGCCAAGATTGGGCAGGGGGCCTGGAGCAGTACTTC. This chain joins TRBV4-3 and TRBJ2-7, with 8 bases that match TRBD1. This CDR3 has 15 amino acids. Germline loops: CDR1 LGHNA, CDR2 YSLEER. The junction had 8 bases not matched to a gene; V was cut back by 0 bases and J by 7 bases.

Worth noting for this clone: Other DNA sequences within the sample encode an identical CDR3. V and J are TRBV19 and TRBJ2-7, with 7 positions matching TRBD1. This CDR3 has 13 amino acids. V shed 5 bases, J shed 2 bases, and the junction held 3 bases outside the gene matches. From germline, CDR1 is LNHDA and CDR2 SQIVND (reference sequence). CDR3 sequence: CASSAGQAYEQYF. The DNA of the CDR3 is TGTGCCAGTAGTGCCGGACAGGCCTACGAGCAGTACTTC.

This clone was detected only once. This chain connects TRBV5-1 to TRBJ2-5, with 12 bases aligning to TRBD2. Per the germline V gene, CDR1 is SGHRS and CDR2 is YFSETQ. Trimming at V came to 4 bases and at J to 8 bases, leaving 12 bases not matched to a gene. This CDR3 is built from 16 residues. CDR3 loop: CASSQDRVGLAGTQYF. The CDR3 DNA reads as TGCGCCAGCAGCCAAGATCGGGTGGGACTAGCGGGCACCCAGTACTTC.

This rearrangement joins TRBV2 to TRBJ2-5; D is possibly TRBD2 (6 bases). Looked up from germline, CDR1 is SNHLY and CDR2 is FYNNEI. This CDR3 spans 15 amino acids. V was clipped by 3 bases and J by 2 bases, with 13 bases between them. The CDR3 protein is CASSDPRLEQETQYF. The CDR3 nucleotides read TGTGCCAGCAGTGACCCCCGACTAGAGCAAGAGACCCAGTACTTC.

J is TRBJ2-7 and V is TRBV6-1, with 11 bases fitting TRBD2. The CDR3 spans 15 residues. CDR1 is MNHNS, CDR2 SASEGT, per germline. With 6 bases clipped from V and 2 bases from J, the junction kept 6 bases outside the gene matches. The CDR3 region has the DNA TGTGCCAGCAGAGGGGGACTAGCGGCCACCTACGAGCAGTACTTC. It codes for CASRGGLAATYEQYF.

As regards this clone: This sample also contains other DNA sequences that code for the same CDR3. The chain employs TRBV7-9 and TRBJ2-5; no firm D call. Trimming cost V 5 bases and J 5 bases, with 12 bases left between them. The CDR3 loop spans 13 amino acids. In germline, CDR1 is SEHNR, CDR2 FQNEAQ (reference sequence). The CDR3, as DNA: TGTGCCAGCAGCCCCCCCGGGCAGGAGACCCAGTACTTC. Translated, it gives CASSPPGQETQYF.

This sequence joins TRBV5-1 and TRBJ2-7; D is perhaps TRBD1 (6 bases). Per the germline V gene, CDR1 is SGHRS and CDR2 is YFSETQ. CDR3 length equals 15 residues. Deletions cut 0 bases from V and 3 bases from J, with 13 bases between. Here the CDR3 reads CASSLDHADSYEQYF. CDR3 DNA: TGCGCCAGCAGCTTGGACCACGCGGACAGCTACGAGCAGTACTTC.

J is TRBJ1-4 and V is TRBV4-1, with D perhaps matching TRBD1 (6 bases). This CDR3 is built from 16 residues. Germline CDR1 reads MGHRA; CDR2 reads YSYEKL. Trimming pared 5 bases from V and 0 bases from J, leaving 13 bases between. This chain's CDR3 is CASSLTDSATNEKLFF. CDR3 nucleotides: TGCGCCAGCAGCTTAACGGACAGCGCAACTAATGAAAAACTGTTTTTT.

V usage is TRBV6-5 and J usage is TRBJ1-2; TRBD1 might be the D (5 bases). Looked up from germline, CDR1 is MNHEY and CDR2 is SVGAGI. V was clipped by 10 bases and J by 5 bases, with 17 bases between them. This CDR3 is built from 13 residues. The DNA of the CDR3 is TGTGCCACCTGCGGGGCAGGCCCTTATGGCTACACCTTC. This translates into CATCGAGPYGYTF.

This chain links TRBV19 with TRBJ2-1, with 12 bases identical to TRBD1. Trimming took 9 bases from V and 8 from J; bases not matched to a gene: 8. Germline values: CDR1 LNHDA, CDR2 SQIVND (reference sequence). The CDR3 totals 14 residues. The CDR3 reads CASKGQGARDEQFF. The CDR3 DNA is TGTGCCAGCAAGGGACAGGGGGCGCGTGATGAGCAGTTCTTC.

The genes are TRBV7-9 and TRBJ2-1; 7 bases are a match to TRBD1. This CDR3 is built from 15 residues. The V and J ends lost 5 bases and 2 bases, in that order; junction bases with no gene match: 6. Germline V gives CDR1 SEHNR, CDR2 FQNEAQ (reference sequence). CDR3 residues: CASSGDSATYNEQFF. The CDR3 DNA reads TGTGCCAGCAGCGGGGACAGTGCTACCTACAATGAGCAGTTCTTC. The full variable domain, completed using reference TRBV7-9 and TRBJ2-1, is DTGVSQNPRHKITKRGQNVTFRCDPISEHNRLYWYRQTLGQGPEFLTYFQNEAQLEKSRLLSDRFSAERPKGSFSTLEIQRTEQGDSAMYLCASSGDSATYNEQFFGPGTRLTVL.

This clone has a single count. V is TRBV10-3 and J is TRBJ2-5; the D gene could be TRBD1 or TRBD2 (5 bases each). Germline lookup yields CDR1 ENHRY and CDR2 SYGVKD. The ends were cut back, 6 bases at V and 2 bases at J, with 10 bases in the middle. The CDR3 is made up of 13 amino acids. The CDR3 nucleotides read TGTGCCATCAGGAGGGACGGACAAGAGACCCAGTACTTC. Protein product: CAIRRDGQETQYF.

V gene TRBV4-1 combines with J gene TRBJ2-3; D is perhaps TRBD2 (5 bases). V was shortened by 5 bases and J by 0 bases, with 15 bases between the two germline ends. The CDR3 sequence is 16 residues long. Per the germline V gene, CDR1 is MGHRA and CDR2 is YSYEKL. The chain's CDR3 is CASSLKGVPSTDTQYF. DNA of the CDR3: TGCGCCAGCAGCTTAAAGGGAGTCCCTAGCACAGATACGCAGTATTTT.

The chain joins TRBV27 to TRBJ2-5; the match to TRBD1 covers 8 bases. This CDR3 is built from 14 residues. Trimming removed 4 bases from V and 2 bases from J; junction bases left unmatched: 3. Germline-derived CDR1 and CDR2 are MNHEY and SMNVEV (reference sequence). The CDR3 DNA follows: TGTGCCAGCAGTTCGGACAGGGATCAAGAGACCCAGTACTTC. This gives the protein CASSSDRDQETQYF.

Note on this clone: Other DNA sequences in this specimen translate into the identical CDR3. J is TRBJ2-5 and V is TRBV6-5; a weak D match, TRBD2 (6 bases). Between the trimmed V and J ends, which lost 8 bases and 4 bases, there was a span of 8 bases. Germline assignment: CDR1 MNHEY and CDR2 SVGAGI. The CDR3 has 11 amino acids. The CDR3 DNA reads TGTGCCAGCCGGAGGGGAGAGACCCAGTACTTC. Encoded protein: CASRRGETQYF.

This chain uses TRBV7-8 with TRBJ2-3; tentatively, D is TRBD1 or TRBD2 (5 bases each). Per the germline V gene, CDR1 is SGHVS and CDR2 is FQNEAQ. CDR3 size: 17 residues. V lost 1 base and J lost 2, with 16 bases in between. CDR3 nucleotides: TGTGCCAGCAGCTTAGACCTTATCGGGGCAGACACAGATACGCAGTATTTT. Translated: CASSLDLIGADTDTQYF.

The chain has TRBV9 and TRBJ2-7, with TRBD2 as a possible D gene (6 bases). Germline V CDR1 and CDR2: SGDLS, YYNGEE. CDR3 length: 15 amino acids. V dropped 2 bases and J dropped 0 bases, with 12 bases sitting between them. The CDR3 DNA reads as TGTGCCAGCAGCGTTAGCGGATATAGCTCCTACGAGCAGTACTTC. This sequence encodes CASSVSGYSSYEQYF.